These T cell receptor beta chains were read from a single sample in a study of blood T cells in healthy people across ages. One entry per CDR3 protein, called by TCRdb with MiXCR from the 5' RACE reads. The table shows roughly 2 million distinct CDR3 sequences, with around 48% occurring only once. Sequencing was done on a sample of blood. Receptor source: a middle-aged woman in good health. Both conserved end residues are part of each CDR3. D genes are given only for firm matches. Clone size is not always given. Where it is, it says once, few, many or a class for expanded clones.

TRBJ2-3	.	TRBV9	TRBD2	TGTGCCAGCGGACTAGCGGGGAGGGATACGCAGTATTTT	CASGLAGRDTQYF
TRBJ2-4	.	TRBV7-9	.	TGTGCCAGCAGCTTAGGGGCCCAAGGTAACATTCAGTACTTC	CASSLGAQGNIQYF
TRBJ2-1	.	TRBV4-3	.	TGCGCCAGCAGACAAGATCAGTCCCTCGGGGGGCTCTACAATGAGCAGTTCTTC	CASRQDQSLGGLYNEQFF
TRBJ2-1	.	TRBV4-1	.	TGCGCCAGCAGCCAAGATGGACCCACCGGGATAGGCTCCTACAATGAGCAGTTCTTC	CASSQDGPTGIGSYNEQFF
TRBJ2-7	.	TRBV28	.	TGTGCCGCGGGGCTCTGGGAGCAGTACTTC	CAAGLWEQYF
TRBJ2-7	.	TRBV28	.	TGTGCCAGCAGTTTCCCCTCACACTACGAGCAGTACTTC	CASSFPSHYEQYF
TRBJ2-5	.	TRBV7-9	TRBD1	TGTGCCAGCAGCTTAGGGGGACAGGGGGCCCCTGGATGGTACTTC	CASSLGGQGAPGWYF
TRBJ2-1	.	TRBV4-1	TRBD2	TGCGCCAGCGGCTCCGCGGGGGGCGACTCCTACAATGAGCAGTTCTTC	CASGSAGGDSYNEQFF
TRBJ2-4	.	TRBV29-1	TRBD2	TGCAGCGTTGAGGGACTAGCGGGGGGATTCTCCTACAATGAGCAGTACTTC	CSVEGLAGGFSYNEQYF
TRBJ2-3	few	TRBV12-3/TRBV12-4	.	TGTGCCAGCATGCGAGGGGCTAGCACAGATACGCAGTATTTT	CASMRGASTDTQYF
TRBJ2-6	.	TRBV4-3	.	TGCGCCAGCAGCCAAGCTCCGGGCTCTGGGGCCAACGTCCTGACTTTC	CASSQAPGSGANVLTF
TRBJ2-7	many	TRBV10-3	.	TGTGCCATCAGTGAGCGAAGCTCCTACGAGCAGTACTTC	CAISERSSYEQYF
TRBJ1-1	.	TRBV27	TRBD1	TGTGCCAGCAGTTTATCCGGAGGACAGGGTCGGCCTGAAGCTTTCTTT	CASSLSGGQGRPEAFF
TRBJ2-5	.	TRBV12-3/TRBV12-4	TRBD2	TGTGCCAGCACCAAGGACGGGGGGGAGACCCAGTACTTC	CASTKDGGETQYF
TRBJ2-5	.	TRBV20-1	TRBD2	TGCAGTGCAACCGGACTAGCGGGGCGAACAGAGACCCAGTACTTC	CSATGLAGRTETQYF
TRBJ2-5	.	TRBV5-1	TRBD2	TGCGCCAGCAGCTCCCCGACTAGCGGGGGACAAGAGACCCAGTACTTC	CASSSPTSGGQETQYF
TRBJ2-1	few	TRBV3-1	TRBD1	TGTGCCAGCAGCCAAGGGGGGACAGGGGGATACAATGAGCAGTTCTTC	CASSQGGTGGYNEQFF
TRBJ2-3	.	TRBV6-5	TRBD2	TGTGCCAGCAGTTTTGGGGGAGACAGCGGGGGGGCCCCAGATACGCAGTATTTT	CASSFGGDSGGAPDTQYF
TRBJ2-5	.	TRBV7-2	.	TGTGCCAGCAGCTTAGGTTCGGGTGGAGGGGGAGGGACCCAGTACTTC	CASSLGSGGGGGTQYF
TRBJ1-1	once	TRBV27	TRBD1	TGTGCCAGCAGTTTTTTGACAGGGGTGAGTGTAGCTGAAGCTTTCTTT	CASSFLTGVSVAEAFF
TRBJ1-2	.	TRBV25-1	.	TGTGCCAGCAGTGGCTCACTAAGGGGCGGGGGCTATGGCTACACCTTC	CASSGSLRGGGYGYTF
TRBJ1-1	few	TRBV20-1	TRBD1	TGCAGTGCTAGAGAAGGTAACAGGGGGAACACTGAAGCTTTCTTT	CSAREGNRGNTEAFF
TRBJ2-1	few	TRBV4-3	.	TGCGCCAGCAGCCAGAACTGGCGAGGGAGAGCAGAGCAGTTCTTC	CASSQNWRGRAEQFF
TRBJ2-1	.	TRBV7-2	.	TGTGCCAGCAGCTTGGTGCCTTTCGGAACAGGGAGGTCCTACAATGAGCAGTTCTTC	CASSLVPFGTGRSYNEQFF
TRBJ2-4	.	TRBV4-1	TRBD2	TGCGCCAGCAGCCAAGGTCGCGGGGGGGGCCCCAGTCCCGCAAACATTCAGTACTTC	CASSQGRGGGPSPANIQYF
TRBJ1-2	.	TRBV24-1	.	TGTGCCACCAGTGATGGGCCCCGGGGGAGCCACACCTTC	CATSDGPRGSHTF
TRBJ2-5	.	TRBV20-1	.	TGCAGTGCTAGTCACTGGACAGACCAAGAGACCCAGTACTTC	CSASHWTDQETQYF
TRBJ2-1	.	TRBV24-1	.	TGTGCCACCAGGGGCGGGGACGCGGGGCACAATGAGCAGTTCTTC	CATRGGDAGHNEQFF